These T cell receptor beta chains were read from a single sample in a study of CD8 T cells in ankylosing spondylitis. From the 5' RACE reads, TCRdb called clonotypes with MiXCR, one entry per CDR3 protein. Here the sample spans around 130,000 distinct CDR3 sequences, roughly 8.8% being singletons. The sequenced sample consisted of blood, either unsorted or a sorted T cell fraction (not recorded which). The receptors originated from a male donor with ankylosing spondylitis or in good health (not recorded which). Each CDR3 is given with its conserved first and last residue. The order of the fields is V gene, D gene, J gene, CDR3 protein. D genes are given only for firm matches.

TRBV20-1	TRBD1	TRBJ2-5	CSATADRVETQYF
TRBV12-3/TRBV12-4	-	TRBJ2-1	CASSKGQIGDNEQFF
TRBV5-1	-	TRBJ1-1	CASARQLNTEAFF
TRBV11-2	TRBD2	TRBJ2-1	CASSGGVLGTSRFF
TRBV29-1	TRBD1	TRBJ2-5	CSPGDRAFRETQYF
TRBV12-3/TRBV12-4	-	TRBJ2-7	CASSLGLGVYEQYF
TRBV18	TRBD1	TRBJ2-5	CASSPLRQGKETQYF
TRBV29-1	-	TRBJ2-5	CSVDTQGQETQYF
TRBV29-1	-	TRBJ1-1	CSVARTEAFF
TRBV7-2	-	TRBJ1-5	CASSLAGAQPQHF
TRBV7-2	TRBD1	TRBJ1-2	CASSLARGQGRRLAGYTF
TRBV20-1	-	TRBJ2-1	CSARGQGNLYNEQFF
TRBV27	-	TRBJ2-5	CASSLIGKTQYF
TRBV5-1	-	TRBJ1-2	CASSFTGDTNYGYTF
TRBV21-1	-	TRBJ2-1	CASSKLAGRDHFSSYNEQFF
TRBV20-1	TRBD2	TRBJ2-1	CSAKTSGSRNEQFF
TRBV5-1	TRBD1	TRBJ2-7	CASSLSWTGGTYEQYF
TRBV20-1	-	TRBJ2-1	CSARAGHKYNEQFF
TRBV29-1	TRBD1	TRBJ2-5	CSAMTGRETQYF
TRBV4-3	-	TRBJ1-2	CASSRGTSYGYTF
TRBV6-5	-	TRBJ2-7	CASSWLWGQGSWEQYF
TRBV7-2	-	TRBJ2-3	CASSLGSGLQITQYF
TRBV5-5	-	TRBJ2-7	CASSLSWDNSYEQYF
TRBV12-5	-	TRBJ2-5	CASASAAPQETQYF
TRBV4-2	TRBD2	TRBJ2-1	CASSQGGTTDNEQFF
TRBV29-1	TRBD1	TRBJ2-7	CSVVRGPYEQYF